This TCR beta chain was recorded in a study of blood T cell repertoires in COVID-19. For the study at large: Nucleic acid was either cDNA or gDNA, and it came from T cells, B-cell-depleted T cells, or PBMCs.

This clone was found many times. The germline CDR1 and CDR2 sequences are LNHDA and SQIVND (reference sequence). CDR3 length: 13 residues. V lost 6 bases, J lost 0 bases, and 9 bases lay in between. Authors' data handling: For nucleated cells, counts were estimated from reference gene primer amplification. Some clones are missing from TCRdb's copy, which holds only in-frame ones; the method was immunoSEQ multiplex PCR. That table is the source of V, J and clone size, and D and trimming were worked out from the DNA. The sample has approximately 160,000 clones, roughly 73% seen once; the top ten hold around 3%.

The chain combines TRBV19 with TRBJ2-7; TRBD1 is a possible D gene (6 bases). The TCR was taken from a man between 70 and 80 years old with acute or convalescent COVID-19. The sequenced material came from peripheral blood. CDR3: CASSGQNSYEQYF. DNA of the CDR3: TGTGCCAGTAGCGGACAGAACTCCTACGAGCAGTACTTC.